This T cell receptor beta chain was identified during a study of siplizumab effects on memory and regulatory T cells. For every sample, 95,000 to 100,000 TCR templates were assayed. Using immunoSEQ multiplex PCR, the repertoire was profiled, and TCRdb retains in-frame clones only, with some absent. The table records tens of thousands of clones, 75% to 95% of them present only once. For this clone: The antigen remains unidentified.

General study points: Siplizumab significantly decreased alloreactive sequences from unstimulated CD4+ memory cells.

This CDR3 region has 13 residues. Germline V gene data show CDR1 as MGHRA and CDR2 as YSYEKL. V was clipped by 1 base and J by 4 bases, with 7 bases between them. The source material was CD8+ T cells sorted from blood. The chain has TRBV4-1 and TRBJ2-5; D is unclear. This TCR derives from a human donor in good health. CDR3 nucleotides: TGCGCCAGCAGCCAAGTCGTAGGAGAGACCCAGTACTTC. This sequence encodes CASSQVVGETQYF.